Presented here are 32 T cell receptor beta chains from one specimen sequenced in a study of shared T cell receptors in the human thymus. Generated by immunoSEQ multiplex PCR, the TCRdb table keeps only in-frame clones and is missing some. The sample yields hundreds of thousands of clones, over 75% seen once. These data also featured in a second study, about human thymus T cells.

The specimen was thymocytes. Every receptor here comes from a boy under two years old with a congenital heart defect.

The V call is TRBV15, the J call TRBJ2-1; TRBD1 matches 8 bases. CDR3 length equals 19 residues. Germline CDR1 is LNHNV and CDR2 is YYDKDF (reference sequence). With V trimmed by 3 bases and J by 11 bases, 24 bases remained unmatched. The CDR3 is CATSRRLSRGRFLGTQQFF. CDR3 sequence (DNA): TGTGCCACCAGCAGGAGGCTCTCCAGGGGGCGCTTTTTGGGGACTCAGCAGTTCTTC.

This sequence joins TRBV10-3 and TRBJ1-2, with 8 bases matching TRBD1. V shed 8 bases, J shed 8 bases, and the junction held 4 bases outside the gene matches. Germline CDR1 ENHRY, CDR2 SYGVKD. This CDR3 spans 11 amino acids. CDR3 in amino acids: CAILDREGYTF. In DNA form, the CDR3 reads TGTGCCATCCTGGACAGGGAAGGCTACACCTTC.

The chain employs TRBV7-9 and TRBJ1-1; D is ambiguous. CDR1 and CDR2 from the germline V gene are SEHNR and FQNEAQ (reference sequence). Between the trimmed V and J ends, which lost 4 bases and 1 base, there was a span of 10 bases. The CDR3 sequence is 14 residues long. The CDR3 is CASSWLRKNTEAFF. CDR3 DNA sequence: TGTGCCAGCAGCTGGCTCAGGAAGAACACTGAAGCTTTCTTT.

This clone was seen just once. The chain has TRBV5-1 and TRBJ2-4; 7 bases agree with TRBD1. With 0 bases clipped from V and 0 bases from J, the junction kept 6 bases outside the gene matches. The CDR3 contains 17 residues. The germline gives CDR1 SGHRS, CDR2 YFSETQ. CDR3 sequence: CASSLGETGIAKNIQYF. CDR3 DNA: TGCGCCAGCAGCTTGGGTGAGACAGGGATAGCCAAAAACATTCAGTACTTC.

The gene calls are TRBV6-1 and TRBJ2-7; 12 bases are shared with TRBD1. Germline V gene data show CDR1 as MNHNS and CDR2 as SASEGT. V shed 2 bases, J shed 4 bases, and the junction held 3 bases outside the gene matches. The CDR3 loop spans 15 amino acids. The CDR3 sequence: CASSEPGQGAYEQYF. The CDR3 nucleotides read TGTGCCAGCAGTGAACCGGGACAGGGGGCTTACGAGCAGTACTTC.

The V call is TRBV28, the J call TRBJ2-2, with D possibly matching TRBD1 (6 bases). The V gene's germline CDR1 is MDHEN and CDR2 SYDVKM. Trimming shortened V by 7 bases and J by 1 base, and 10 bases separated the two germline ends. The CDR3 sequence is 14 residues long. The DNA of the CDR3 is TGTGCCAGCAATGGGGGCGTGAACACCGGGGAGCTGTTTTTT. It specifies CASNGGVNTGELFF. The full variable domain, with the rest looked up from reference TRBV28 and TRBJ2-2, is DVKVTQSSRYLVKRTGEKVFLECVQDMDHENMFWYRQDPGLGLRLIYFSYDVKMKEKGDIPEGYSVSREKKERFSLILESASTNQTSMYLCASNGGVNTGELFFGEGSRLTVL.

The gene calls are TRBV30 and TRBJ1-3; TRBD1 might be the D (5 bases). This CDR3 has 14 amino acids. The ends were cut back, 5 bases at V and 0 bases at J, with 11 bases in the middle. Germline values: CDR1 GTSNPN, CDR2 SVGIG (reference sequence). The CDR3 spells CAWVDTSSGNTIYF. In DNA form, the CDR3 reads TGTGCCTGGGTGGACACGAGCTCTGGAAACACCATATATTTT.

The chain carries TRBV7-3 and TRBJ2-3, with 8 bases fitting TRBD2. The germline gives CDR1 SGHTA, CDR2 FQGTGA. The CDR3 contains 16 residues. The trim removed 0 bases at V and 4 bases at J, leaving 6 bases unmatched. The CDR3, as DNA: TGTGCCAGCAGCTTAACTCCAGCGGGGGTGGCAGATACGCAGTATTTT. This gives the protein CASSLTPAGVADTQYF.

The chain is built from TRBV4-3 and TRBJ2-2, with D perhaps matching TRBD2 (6 bases). Looked up from germline, CDR1 is LGHNA and CDR2 is YSLEER. V was clipped by 0 bases and J by 1 base, with 15 bases between them. This CDR3 has 18 residues. The CDR3 is CASSQDPRRDGNTGELFF. CDR3 coding DNA: TGCGCCAGCAGCCAAGACCCCCGGAGGGACGGGAACACCGGGGAGCTGTTTTTT.

The rearrangement links TRBV7-2 to TRBJ2-3; 11 bases line up with TRBD2. V dropped 5 bases and J dropped 6; count of bases not matched to a gene: 10. The CDR3 has 16 amino acids. CDR1 SGHTA and CDR2 FQGNSA come from the germline V gene. CDR3 nucleotide sequence: TGTGCCAGCAGCCCCCGTTTTAGCGGGAGGGTTGATACGCAGTATTTT. Its translation: CASSPRFSGRVDTQYF.

This clone was observed once. The chain recombines TRBV11-3 with TRBJ2-7, with TRBD1 matching 8 bases. Looked up from germline, CDR1 is SGHNT and CDR2 is YENEEA. V dropped 5 bases and J dropped 6; count of bases not matched to a gene: 9. CDR3 length: 14 amino acids. This CDR3 is CASSMGTGLGEQYF. The CDR3 DNA is TGTGCCAGCAGCATGGGGACAGGTCTCGGCGAGCAGTACTTC.

This sequence joins TRBV5-6 and TRBJ1-1, with TRBD1 matching 8 bases. From germline, CDR1 is SGHDT and CDR2 YYEEEE. The CDR3 is made up of 15 amino acids. V shed 3 bases and J 11 bases; nucleotides not matched to a gene: 15. The CDR3 DNA reads TGTGCCAGCAGCTCCCCACCGACGAGGACAGGGAAGGCTTTCTTT. Its translation is CASSSPPTRTGKAFF.

The chain carries TRBV2 and TRBJ1-5; the match to TRBD1 covers 7 bases. With 4 bases clipped from V and 4 bases from J, the junction kept 10 bases outside the gene matches. This CDR3 has 16 residues. The germline CDR1 and CDR2 sequences are SNHLY and FYNNEI. The CDR3 spells CASSGKAGGNNQPQHF. CDR3 sequence (DNA): TGTGCCAGCAGTGGGAAGGCAGGGGGGAATAATCAGCCCCAGCATTTT.

The gene calls are TRBV10-2 and TRBJ2-3; possibly TRBD1 for D (6 bases). Germline-derived CDR1 and CDR2 are WSHSY and SAAADI. The CDR3 is made up of 13 amino acids. Trimming pared 7 bases from V and 8 bases from J, leaving 16 bases between. This CDR3 reads CASNEMGAGTQYF. CDR3 nucleotides: TGCGCCAGCAATGAAATGGGGGCTGGTACGCAGTATTTT.

The sample holds one count of this clone. The chain joins TRBV11-2 to TRBJ2-5; D perhaps matches TRBD2 (6 bases). This CDR3 comprises 14 residues. V dropped 5 bases and J dropped 5 bases, with 15 bases sitting between them. Germline assignment: CDR1 SGHAT and CDR2 FQNNGV. In nucleotides, the CDR3 is TGTGCCAGCAGCCCCTTGGAGGGTAGGGAGACCCAGTACTTC. Residues: CASSPLEGRETQYF. Full variable domain (outside the CDR3, taken from reference TRBV11-2 and TRBJ2-5): EAGVAQSPRYKIIEKRQSVAFWCNPISGHATLYWYQQILGQGPKLLIQFQNNGVVDDSQLPKDRFSAERLKGVDSTLKIQPAKLEDSAVYLCASSPLEGRETQYFGPGTRLLVL.

The rearrangement joins TRBV4-3 to TRBJ1-2; unclear D gene. Trimming removed 1 base from V and 8 bases from J, with 14 bases in between. In germline, CDR1 is LGHNA, CDR2 YSLEER. The CDR3 is 14 amino acids. The chain's CDR3 is CASSQVGIKQGYTF. CDR3 in DNA: TGCGCCAGCAGCCAAGTGGGCATTAAGCAAGGCTACACCTTC.

The chain links TRBV28 to TRBJ1-3, with 8 bases that match TRBD1. Germline V CDR1 and CDR2: MDHEN, SYDVKM. CDR3 size: 15 residues. The V gene end was trimmed by 7 bases and the J gene end by 0 bases; junction bases not matched to a gene: 5. CDR3 DNA: TGTGCCAGCAAATCCCAGGGGGCCTCTGGAAACACCATATATTTT. This translates into CASKSQGASGNTIYF.

The rearrangement joins TRBV19 to TRBJ2-1; D not certain. V lost 5 bases, J lost 5 bases, and 16 bases lay in between. Looked up from germline, CDR1 is LNHDA and CDR2 is SQIVND (reference sequence). The CDR3 loop spans 15 amino acids. CDR3 protein: CASSVGENHHNEQFF. In DNA form, the CDR3 reads TGTGCCAGTAGTGTCGGAGAAAATCACCACAATGAGCAGTTCTTC.

V and J are TRBV5-1 and TRBJ2-7; TRBD2 is a possible D gene (5 bases). Per the germline V gene, CDR1 is SGHRS and CDR2 is YFSETQ. V was shortened by 0 bases and J by 3 bases, with 16 bases between the two germline ends. This CDR3 contains 16 residues. This CDR3 reads CASSLASGAVLYEQYF. In nucleotides, the CDR3 is TGCGCCAGCAGCTTGGCCAGCGGAGCGGTTCTCTACGAGCAGTACTTC.

This clone occurred once. This chain connects TRBV30 to TRBJ2-3, with D uncertain. The CDR3 has 14 residues. Germline lookup yields CDR1 GTSNPN and CDR2 SVGIG (reference sequence). Trimming pared 1 base from V and 2 bases from J, leaving 10 bases between. CDR3 sequence reads: CAWSDSSFTDTQYF. For the CDR3, the DNA is TGTGCCTGGAGTGATAGTAGCTTCACAGATACGCAGTATTTT.

The chain has TRBV5-1 and TRBJ2-2; TRBD2 agrees at 9 bases. This CDR3 comprises 16 residues. V lost 5 bases to trimming and J lost 4 bases; unmatched junction nucleotides: 9. Germline V CDR1 and CDR2: SGHRS, YFSETQ. CDR3 region: CASSPTIAGATGELFF. The CDR3 DNA sequence: TGCGCCAGCAGTCCCACGATAGCGGGGGCCACCGGGGAGCTGTTTTTT.

The chain employs TRBV5-4 and TRBJ2-7, with 11 bases matching TRBD2. Germline CDR1 is SGHNT and CDR2 is YYREEE (reference sequence). Trimming took 4 bases from V and 6 from J; bases not matched to a gene: 6. The CDR3 extends over 14 amino acids. CDR3: CASSLSGRAGEQYF. The CDR3 bases are TGTGCCAGCAGCCTTAGCGGGAGGGCCGGCGAGCAGTACTTC.

The chain joins TRBV5-4 to TRBJ2-7; 10 bases line up with TRBD1. Trimming removed 4 bases from V and 6 bases from J; junction bases left unmatched: 7. Germline loops: CDR1 SGHNT, CDR2 YYREEE (reference sequence). The CDR3 runs 14 residues. Here the CDR3 DNA reads TGTGCCAGCAGCCACCGAGGACAGGGGGGCGAGCAGTACTTC. Translated, it gives CASSHRGQGGEQYF. Together with reference TRBV5-4 and TRBJ2-7, the CDR3 gives the full variable domain: ETGVTQSPTHLIKTRGQQVTLRCSSQSGHNTVSWYQQALGQGPQFIFQYYREEENGRGNFPPRFSGLQFPNYSSELNVNALELDDSALYLCASSHRGQGGEQYFGPGTRLTVT.

The chain combines TRBV30 with TRBJ1-5; maybe TRBD1 (5 bases). CDR1 is GTSNPN, CDR2 SVGIG, per germline (reference sequence). V lost 2 bases and J 0 bases, leaving 11 bases between the germline ends. The CDR3 covers 15 residues. The CDR3 sequence is CAWSPTVPSNQPQHF. CDR3 bases: TGTGCCTGGAGTCCGACAGTCCCTAGCAATCAGCCCCAGCATTTT.

The V gene is TRBV18, the J gene TRBJ2-3; TRBD1 matches 9 bases. The CDR3 runs to 15 residues. Germline V CDR1 and CDR2: KGHSH, LQKENI. With 5 bases clipped from V and 1 base from J, the junction kept 4 bases outside the gene matches. CDR3 DNA: TGTGCCAGCTCAGACCGGGACAGGGGCACAGATACGCAGTATTTT. Its translation is CASSDRDRGTDTQYF.

The chain employs TRBV4-2 and TRBJ2-3, with 10 bases lining up with TRBD1. In germline, CDR1 is LGHNA, CDR2 YNFKEQ. Trimming removed 4 bases from V and 11 bases from J; junction bases left unmatched: 12. CDR3 length: 15 amino acids. The CDR3 reads CASSLPDRGVPVQYF. The CDR3, as DNA: TGTGCCAGCAGCCTCCCGGACAGGGGGGTTCCGGTGCAGTATTTT.

The chain couples TRBV7-2 to TRBJ2-2; 8 nucleotides line up with TRBD1. CDR3 length: 16 amino acids. Germline trimming cut 6 bases from V and 1 base from J; bases unmatched to any gene: 7. Germline CDR1 SGHTA, CDR2 FQGNSA. CDR3 sequence (DNA): TGTGCCAGCAGTTCCGGACAGGGCGGGAACACCGGGGAGCTGTTTTTT. Protein: CASSSGQGGNTGELFF.

The chain has TRBV10-2 and TRBJ2-1; 7 bases fit TRBD2. Germline V gene sequence: CDR1 WSHSY, CDR2 SAAADI. The CDR3 is made up of 14 amino acids. The trim removed 8 bases at V and 8 bases at J, leaving 12 bases unmatched. Written as DNA, the CDR3 is TGCGCCAGCGGTAGGGCTAGCGGTGGAGATGAGCAGTTCTTC. Protein sequence: CASGRASGGDEQFF.

This chain joins TRBV14 and TRBJ1-3, with no clear D. This CDR3 is built from 16 residues. Looked up from germline, CDR1 is SGHDN and CDR2 is FVKESK. V lost 4 bases and J 0 bases, leaving 13 bases between the germline ends. The CDR3 here is CASSLTIRNSGNTIYF. DNA for the CDR3: TGTGCCAGCAGCCTTACAATCAGGAACTCTGGAAACACCATATATTTT.

The V call is TRBV6-1, the J call TRBJ1-2, with 12 bases identical to TRBD1. The junction had 2 bases not matched to a gene; V was cut back by 1 base and J by 2 bases. This CDR3 has 16 residues. Germline V CDR1 and CDR2: MNHNS, SASEGT. CDR3 region: CASSEGDRGPNYGYTF. CDR3 nucleotides: TGTGCCAGCAGTGAAGGGGACAGGGGGCCGAACTATGGCTACACCTTC.

The J gene is TRBJ1-5, the V gene TRBV30, with TRBD1 matching 10 bases. J lost 3 bases, V lost 3 bases, and 11 bases had no gene match. Germline values: CDR1 GTSNPN, CDR2 SVGIG (reference sequence). The CDR3 is 17 residues long. The CDR3 is CAWRDGRDRGFNQPQHF. As DNA, the CDR3 is TGTGCCTGGAGAGACGGCCGGGACAGGGGTTTCAATCAGCCCCAGCATTTT.

The chain couples TRBV9 to TRBJ2-2; 10 bases match TRBD2. This CDR3 comprises 18 residues. Germline-derived CDR1 and CDR2 are SGDLS and YYNGEE. Unmatched junction bases numbered 10, after V lost 3 bases and J lost 2 bases. CDR3 amino acids: CASSERDPSGGNTGELFF. The CDR3 coding sequence is TGTGCCAGCAGCGAAAGGGACCCTAGCGGGGGTAACACCGGGGAGCTGTTTTTT.